The entry that follows covers one TCR beta chain sequence. Its antigen is still unknown. The CDR3 consists of 13 residues. Germline V CDR1 and CDR2: WSHSY, SAAADI. V lost 2 bases, J lost 5 bases, and 7 bases lay in between. This record comes from a study of beta chain features in type 1 diabetes. Study-wide points: The question left open here concerned HLA type influencing TCRB rearrangement. Researchers report that Type 1 diabetes patients had moderately but significantly shorter TCRB CDR3s across all four CD4+ subsets.

Reverse transcription of all isolated RNA meant that expressed TCRB transcripts were sequenced. Data came from immunoSEQ multiplex PCR; TCRdb stores just in-frame clones and leaves some out. The sample contains 55,000 to 85,000 clones, around 49% of which appear only once. The receptor's source is a man aged 30 to 45 with type 1 diabetes. The sample was central memory CD4+ T cells from blood. This chain joins TRBV10-2 and TRBJ1-5, with D tentatively TRBD1 (5 bases). The CDR3 nucleotides are TGCGCCAGCAGTGAGAGCAGGGATCAGCCCCAGCATTTT. Its protein product is CASSESRDQPQHF.